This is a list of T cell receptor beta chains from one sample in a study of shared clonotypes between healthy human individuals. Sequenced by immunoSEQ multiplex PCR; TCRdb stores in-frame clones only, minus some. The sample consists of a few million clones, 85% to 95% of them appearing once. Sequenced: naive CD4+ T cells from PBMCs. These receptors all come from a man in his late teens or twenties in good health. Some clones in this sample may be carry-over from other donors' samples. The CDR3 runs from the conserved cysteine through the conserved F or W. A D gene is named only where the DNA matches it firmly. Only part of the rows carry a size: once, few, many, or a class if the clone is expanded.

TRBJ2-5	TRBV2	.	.	CASKTDSETQYF	TGTGCCAGCAAGACGGACAGCGAGACCCAGTACTTC
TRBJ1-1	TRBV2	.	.	CASSQENTEAFF	TGTGCCAGCAGTCAGGAGAACACTGAAGCTTTCTTT
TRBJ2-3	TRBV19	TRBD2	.	CASSIEGRKYEAGVGTDTQYF	TGTGCCAGTAGTATAGAAGGTAGAAAGTATGAAGCGGGAGTCGGCACAGATACGCAGTATTTT
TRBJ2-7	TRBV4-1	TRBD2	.	CASSESLLGTSFSEQYF	TGCGCCAGCAGCGAATCCCTCCTGGGGACTAGTTTCTCCGAGCAGTACTTC
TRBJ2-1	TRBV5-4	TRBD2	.	CASSGPTSGRAWEQFF	TGTGCCAGCAGCGGTCCCACTAGCGGGAGGGCCTGGGAGCAGTTCTTC
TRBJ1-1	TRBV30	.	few	CAWSHNPGTEAFF	TGTGCCTGGAGTCATAACCCGGGCACTGAAGCTTTCTTT
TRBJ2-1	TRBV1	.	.	CTSSPPIAGAGNEQFF	TGCACCAGCAGCCCCCCGATAGCGGGAGCGGGCAATGAGCAGTTCTTC
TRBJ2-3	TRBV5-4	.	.	CASSFGFTDTQYF	TGTGCCAGCAGCTTTGGTTTCACAGATACGCAGTATTTT
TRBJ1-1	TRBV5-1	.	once	CASSLLGHTEAFF	TGCGCCAGCAGCTTGTTGGGACACACTGAAGCTTTCTTT
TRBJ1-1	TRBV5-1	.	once	CASSLASLFGTEAFF	TGCGCCAGCAGCTTGGCCAGCTTGTTCGGGACTGAAGCTTTCTTT
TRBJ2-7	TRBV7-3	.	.	CASSLSTLGEQYF	TGTGCCAGCAGCTTAAGTACGCTTGGCGAGCAGTACTTC
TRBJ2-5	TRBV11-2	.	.	CASRPLRGQETQYF	TGTGCCAGCAGACCCCTGAGAGGGCAAGAGACCCAGTACTTC
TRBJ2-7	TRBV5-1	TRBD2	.	CASSRSGLASDEQYF	TGCGCCAGCAGCCGATCGGGACTAGCTAGCGACGAGCAGTACTTC
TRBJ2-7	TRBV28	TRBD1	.	CASSRTGAVSYEQYF	TGTGCCAGCAGTCGCACAGGGGCAGTCTCCTACGAGCAGTACTTC
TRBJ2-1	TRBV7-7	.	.	CASSAVLGGSYNEQFF	TGTGCCAGCAGCGCCGTCCTCGGTGGGTCCTACAATGAGCAGTTCTTC
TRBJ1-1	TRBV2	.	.	CASSQGQTEAFF	TGTGCCAGCAGCCAGGGACAAACTGAAGCTTTCTTT
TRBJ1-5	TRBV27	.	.	CASSPTYTGFYQPQHF	TGTGCCAGCAGTCCGACTTACACAGGTTTCTATCAGCCCCAGCATTTT
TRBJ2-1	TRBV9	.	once	CASSVELNNEQFF	TGTGCCAGCAGCGTAGAACTAAACAATGAGCAGTTCTTC
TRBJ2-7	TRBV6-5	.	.	CASSYSSPNYDEQYF	TGTGCCAGCAGTTACTCAAGTCCCAATTATGACGAGCAGTACTTC
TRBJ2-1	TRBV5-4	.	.	CASSFGPAGEQFF	TGTGCCAGCAGCTTCGGACCCGCAGGTGAGCAGTTCTTC
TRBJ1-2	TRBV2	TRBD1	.	CASSDLGTDYGYTF	TGTGCCAGCAGTGACCTCGGGACAGACTATGGCTACACCTTC
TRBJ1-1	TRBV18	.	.	CASSPGLGRAEAFF	TGTGCCAGCTCACCAGGTTTGGGTAGAGCTGAAGCTTTCTTT
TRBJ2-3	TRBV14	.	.	CASSQDRHTQYF	TGTGCCAGCAGCCAAGATAGGCATACGCAGTATTTT